This T cell receptor (beta chain) came from a study of blood T cell repertoires in COVID-19. The method was immunoSEQ multiplex PCR; TCRdb's version includes in-frame clones alone and lacks a portion of them. The profile covers around 170,000 clones, with 70% to 90% appearing a single time and more than 3% taken by the ten largest. V lost 3 bases to trimming and J lost 7 bases, with 19 bases between them. This CDR3 has 15 amino acids. Germline CDR1 DFQATT, CDR2 SNEGSKA (reference sequence). The chain carries TRBV20-1 and TRBJ1-5; TRBD1 might be the D (6 bases). The origin of this receptor is a woman between 65 and 79 years old with acute or convalescent COVID-19. Material: peripheral blood. The CDR3 sequence: CSASLSGGRGQPQHF. CDR3 bases: TGCAGTGCTAGTCTCTCTGGGGGCCGTGGACAGCCCCAGCATTTT.